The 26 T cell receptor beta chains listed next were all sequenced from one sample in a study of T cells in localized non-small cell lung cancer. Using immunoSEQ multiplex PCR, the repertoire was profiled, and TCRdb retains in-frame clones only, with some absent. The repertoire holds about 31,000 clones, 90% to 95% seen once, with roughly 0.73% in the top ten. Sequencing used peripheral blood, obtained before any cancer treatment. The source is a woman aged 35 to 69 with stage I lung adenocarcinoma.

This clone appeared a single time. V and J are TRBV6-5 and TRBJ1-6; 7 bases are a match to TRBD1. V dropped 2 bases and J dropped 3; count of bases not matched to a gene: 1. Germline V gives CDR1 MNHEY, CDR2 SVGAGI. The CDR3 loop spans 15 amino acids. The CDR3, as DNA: TGTGCCAGCAGTTACGCAGGGGGCTATAATTCACCCCTCCACTTT. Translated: CASSYAGGYNSPLHF.

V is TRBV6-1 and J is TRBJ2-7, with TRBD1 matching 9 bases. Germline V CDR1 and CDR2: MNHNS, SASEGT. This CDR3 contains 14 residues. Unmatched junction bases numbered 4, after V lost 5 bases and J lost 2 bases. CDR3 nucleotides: TGTGCCAGCAGTCCAGGACAGGGGACCTACGAGCAGTACTTC. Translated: CASSPGQGTYEQYF.

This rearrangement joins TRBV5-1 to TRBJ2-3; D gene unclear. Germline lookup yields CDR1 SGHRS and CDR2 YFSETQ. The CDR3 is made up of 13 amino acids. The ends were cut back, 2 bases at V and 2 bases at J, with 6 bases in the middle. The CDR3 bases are TGCGCCAGCAGCTTTCGGGTCACAGATACGCAGTATTTT. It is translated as CASSFRVTDTQYF.

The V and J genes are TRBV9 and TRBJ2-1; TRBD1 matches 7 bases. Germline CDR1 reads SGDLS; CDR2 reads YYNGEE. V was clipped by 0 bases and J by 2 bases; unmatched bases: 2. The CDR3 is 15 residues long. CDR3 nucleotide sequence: TGTGCCAGCAGCGTAGACAGGGGAACCTACAATGAGCAGTTCTTC. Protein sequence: CASSVDRGTYNEQFF.

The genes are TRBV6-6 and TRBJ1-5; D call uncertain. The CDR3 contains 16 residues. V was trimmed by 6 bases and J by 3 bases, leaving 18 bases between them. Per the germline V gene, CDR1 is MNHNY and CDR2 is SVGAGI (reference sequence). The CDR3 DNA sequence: TGTGCCAGCAGAAACGGACGGGTGGGAGACAATCAGCCCCAGCATTTT. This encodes CASRNGRVGDNQPQHF.

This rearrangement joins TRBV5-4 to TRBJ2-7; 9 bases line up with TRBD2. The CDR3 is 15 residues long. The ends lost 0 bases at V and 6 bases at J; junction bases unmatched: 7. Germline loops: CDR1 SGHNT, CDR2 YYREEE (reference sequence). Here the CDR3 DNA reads TGTGCCAGCAGCTTGGGGGCGGGAGGGCCCTCCGAGCAGTACTTC. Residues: CASSLGAGGPSEQYF.

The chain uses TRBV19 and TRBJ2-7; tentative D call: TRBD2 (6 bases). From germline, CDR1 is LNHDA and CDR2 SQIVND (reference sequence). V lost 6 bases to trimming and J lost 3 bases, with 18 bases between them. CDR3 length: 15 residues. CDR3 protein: CASRQIGTSHYEQYF. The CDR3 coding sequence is TGTGCCAGTAGACAAATTGGGACTTCACACTACGAGCAGTACTTC.

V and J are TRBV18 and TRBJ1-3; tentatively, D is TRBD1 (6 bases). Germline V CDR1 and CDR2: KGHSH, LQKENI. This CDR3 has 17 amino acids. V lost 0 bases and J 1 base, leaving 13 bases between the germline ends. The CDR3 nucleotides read TGTGCCAGCTCACCACCGGGGGGGCGAATTTCTGGAAACACCATATATTTT. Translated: CASSPPGGRISGNTIYF.

The CDR3: CASSPEKNTEAFF. CDR3 sequence (DNA): TGTGCCAGCTCACCAGAGAAGAACACTGAAGCTTTCTTT. The rearrangement links TRBV18 to TRBJ1-1; D is uncertain. V lost 2 bases, J lost 1 base, and 5 bases lay in between. The CDR3 runs 13 residues. Germline V gene sequence: CDR1 KGHSH, CDR2 LQKENI.

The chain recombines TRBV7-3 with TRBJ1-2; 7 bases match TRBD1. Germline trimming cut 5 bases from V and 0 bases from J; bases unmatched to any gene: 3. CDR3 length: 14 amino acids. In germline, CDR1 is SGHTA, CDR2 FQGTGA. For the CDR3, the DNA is TGTGCCAGCAGCCCAGGGGGATCTAACTATGGCTACACCTTC. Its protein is CASSPGGSNYGYTF.

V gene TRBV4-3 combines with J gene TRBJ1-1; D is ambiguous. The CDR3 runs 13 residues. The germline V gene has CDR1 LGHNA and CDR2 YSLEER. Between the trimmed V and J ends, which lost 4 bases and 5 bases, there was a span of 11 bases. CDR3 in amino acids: CASSLTWSTEAFF. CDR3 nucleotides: TGCGCCAGCAGCCTCACCTGGAGTACTGAAGCTTTCTTT.

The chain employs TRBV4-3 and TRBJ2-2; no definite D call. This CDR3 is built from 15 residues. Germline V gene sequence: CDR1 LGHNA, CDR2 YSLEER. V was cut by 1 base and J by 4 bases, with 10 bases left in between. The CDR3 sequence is CASSQGSGPTGELFF. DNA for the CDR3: TGCGCCAGCAGCCAAGGTTCGGGCCCCACCGGGGAGCTGTTTTTT.

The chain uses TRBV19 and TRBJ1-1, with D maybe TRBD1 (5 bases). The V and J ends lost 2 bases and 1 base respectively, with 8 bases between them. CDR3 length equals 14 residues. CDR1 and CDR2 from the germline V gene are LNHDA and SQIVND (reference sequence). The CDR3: CASSIPGTNTEAFF. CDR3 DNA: TGTGCCAGTAGTATACCGGGGACGAACACTGAAGCTTTCTTT.

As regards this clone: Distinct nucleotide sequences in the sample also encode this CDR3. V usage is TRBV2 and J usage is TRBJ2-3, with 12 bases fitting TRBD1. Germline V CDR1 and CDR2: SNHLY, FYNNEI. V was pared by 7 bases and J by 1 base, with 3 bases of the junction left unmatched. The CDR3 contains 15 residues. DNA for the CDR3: TGTGCCAGCATCCGGGACAGGGGGCGCACAGATACGCAGTATTTT. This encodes CASIRDRGRTDTQYF.

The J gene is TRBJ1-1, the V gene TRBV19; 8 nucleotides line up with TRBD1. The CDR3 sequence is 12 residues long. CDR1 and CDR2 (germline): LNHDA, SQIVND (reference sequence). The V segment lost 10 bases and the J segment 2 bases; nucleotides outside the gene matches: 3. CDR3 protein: CATAGGNTEAFF. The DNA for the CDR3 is TGTGCCACAGCAGGGGGCAACACTGAAGCTTTCTTT.

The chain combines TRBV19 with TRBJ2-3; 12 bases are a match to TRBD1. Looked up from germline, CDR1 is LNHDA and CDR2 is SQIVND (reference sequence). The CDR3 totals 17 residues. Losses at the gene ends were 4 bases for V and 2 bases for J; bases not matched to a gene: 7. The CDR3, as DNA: TGTGCCAGTAGTAGCGCTGGGACAGGGGGCTACACAGATACGCAGTATTTT. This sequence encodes CASSSAGTGGYTDTQYF.

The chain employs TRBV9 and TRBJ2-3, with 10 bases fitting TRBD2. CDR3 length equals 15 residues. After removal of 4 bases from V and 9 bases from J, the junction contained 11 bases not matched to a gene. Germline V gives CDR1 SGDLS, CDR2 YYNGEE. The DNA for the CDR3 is TGTGCCAGCAGCCGAGAAGCGGGAGGGCTAAGGACGCAGTATTTT. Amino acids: CASSREAGGLRTQYF.

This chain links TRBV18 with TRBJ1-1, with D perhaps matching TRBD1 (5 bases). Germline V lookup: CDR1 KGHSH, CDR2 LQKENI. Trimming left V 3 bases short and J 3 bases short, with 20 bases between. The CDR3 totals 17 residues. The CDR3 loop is CASSPTRGEGGDTEAFF. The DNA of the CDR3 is TGTGCCAGCTCACCCACCCGGGGGGAGGGTGGTGACACTGAAGCTTTCTTT.

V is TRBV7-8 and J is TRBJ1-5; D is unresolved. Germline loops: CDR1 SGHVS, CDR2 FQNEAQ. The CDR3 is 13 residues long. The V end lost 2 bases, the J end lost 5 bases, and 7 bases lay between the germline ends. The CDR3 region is CASSLNGHQPQHF. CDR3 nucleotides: TGTGCCAGCAGCTTAAACGGGCATCAGCCCCAGCATTTT.

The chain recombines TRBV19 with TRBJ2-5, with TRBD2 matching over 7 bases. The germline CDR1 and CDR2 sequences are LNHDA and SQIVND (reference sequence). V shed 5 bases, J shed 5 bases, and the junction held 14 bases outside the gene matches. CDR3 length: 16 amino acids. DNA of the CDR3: TGTGCCAGTAGTCCCTCCCGGGCGGGAGAGGGTGAGACCCAGTACTTC. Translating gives CASSPSRAGEGETQYF.

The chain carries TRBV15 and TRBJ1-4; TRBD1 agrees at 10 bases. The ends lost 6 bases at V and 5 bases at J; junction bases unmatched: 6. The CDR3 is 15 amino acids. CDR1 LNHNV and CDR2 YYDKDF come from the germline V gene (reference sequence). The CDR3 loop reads CATRSPGQGNEKLFF. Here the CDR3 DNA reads TGTGCCACCAGATCCCCGGGACAGGGGAATGAAAAACTGTTTTTT. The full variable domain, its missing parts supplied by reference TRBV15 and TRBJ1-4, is DAMVIQNPRYQVTQFGKPVTLSCSQTLNHNVMYWYQQKSSQAPKLLFHYYDKDFNNEADTPDNFQSRRPNTSFCFLDIRSPGLGDTAMYLCATRSPGQGNEKLFFGSGTQLSVL.

The CDR3: CASSLRGLGYGYTF. In DNA, the CDR3 is TGTGCCAGCAGTTTGAGGGGGCTTGGGTATGGCTACACCTTC. This chain joins TRBV28 and TRBJ1-2; 7 bases fit TRBD1. The CDR3 is 14 residues long. Germline CDR1 is MDHEN and CDR2 is SYDVKM. The ends lost 3 bases at V and 5 bases at J; junction bases unmatched: 6.

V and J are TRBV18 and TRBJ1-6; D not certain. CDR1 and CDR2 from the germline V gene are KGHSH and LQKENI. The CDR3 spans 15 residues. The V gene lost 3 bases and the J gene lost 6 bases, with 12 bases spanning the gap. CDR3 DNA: TGTGCCAGCTCACCTTCCCCCAGCCGTAATTCACCCCTCCACTTT. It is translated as CASSPSPSRNSPLHF. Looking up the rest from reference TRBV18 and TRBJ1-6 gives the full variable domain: NAGVMQNPRHLVRRRGQEARLRCSPMKGHSHVYWYRQLPEEGLKFMVYLQKENIIDESGMPKERFSAEFPKEGPSILRIQQVVRGDSAAYFCASSPSPSRNSPLHFGNGTRLTVT.

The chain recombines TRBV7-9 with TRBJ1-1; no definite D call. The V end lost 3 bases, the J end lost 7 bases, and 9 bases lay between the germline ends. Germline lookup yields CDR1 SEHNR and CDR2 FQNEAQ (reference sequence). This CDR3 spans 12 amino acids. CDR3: CASSFVPIEAFF. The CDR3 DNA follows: TGTGCCAGCAGCTTTGTCCCGATTGAAGCTTTCTTT.

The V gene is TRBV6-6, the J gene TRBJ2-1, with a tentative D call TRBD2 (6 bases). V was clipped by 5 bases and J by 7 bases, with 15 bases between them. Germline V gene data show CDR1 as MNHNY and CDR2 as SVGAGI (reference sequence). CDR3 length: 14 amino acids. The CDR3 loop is CASSLAGPQNEQFF. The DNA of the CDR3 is TGTGCCAGCAGTCTCGCGGGACCGCAGAATGAGCAGTTCTTC.

The CDR3 loop reads CASSIVLAGGHEQFF. The CDR3 nucleotides are TGTGCCAGTAGTATAGTACTAGCGGGGGGGCATGAGCAGTTCTTC. This chain connects TRBV19 to TRBJ2-1; 13 bases are a match to TRBD2. Trimming removed 1 base from V and 8 bases from J; junction bases left unmatched: 2. This CDR3 is 15 amino acids long. From germline, CDR1 is LNHDA and CDR2 SQIVND (reference sequence).